This T cell receptor (beta chain) was profiled in a study of cytomegalovirus exposure and HLA in healthy donors. Germline-derived CDR1 and CDR2 are LNHDA and SQIVND (reference sequence). CDR3 length: 16 residues. Between the trimmed V and J ends, which lost 3 bases and 1 base, there was a span of 13 bases. The PCR ran on 60 Vbeta and 13 Jbeta primers. Using immunoSEQ multiplex PCR, the repertoire was profiled, and TCRdb retains in-frame clones only, with some absent. The sample holds 110,000 to 150,000 clones, approximately 80% seen once. Sequenced material: PBMCs. The TCR was taken from a female donor in good health and CMV-seronegative. The chain is built from TRBV19 and TRBJ2-1; perhaps TRBD2 as D (6 bases). CDR3 DNA sequence: TGTGCCAGTAGTATCGGGCCAGGGAGGTCCTACAATGAGCAGTTCTTC. It translates to CASSIGPGRSYNEQFF.